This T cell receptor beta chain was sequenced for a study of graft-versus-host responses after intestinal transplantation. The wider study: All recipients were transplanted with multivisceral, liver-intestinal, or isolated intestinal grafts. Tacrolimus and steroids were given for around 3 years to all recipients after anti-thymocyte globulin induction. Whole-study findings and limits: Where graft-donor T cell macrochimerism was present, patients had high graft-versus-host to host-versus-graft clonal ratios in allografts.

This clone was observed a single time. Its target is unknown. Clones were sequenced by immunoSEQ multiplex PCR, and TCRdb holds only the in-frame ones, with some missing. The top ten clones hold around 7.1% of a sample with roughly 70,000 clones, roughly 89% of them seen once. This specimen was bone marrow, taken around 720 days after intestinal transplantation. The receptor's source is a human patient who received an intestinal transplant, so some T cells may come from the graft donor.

The CDR3 region is CASSLGQGGSEAFF. Written as DNA, the CDR3 is TGTGCCAGCAGCCTGGGGCAGGGAGGGTCTGAAGCTTTCTTT. This chain uses TRBV5-6 with TRBJ1-1, with D tentatively TRBD1 (5 bases). The germline gives CDR1 SGHDT, CDR2 YYEEEE. The CDR3 contains 14 residues. V was cut by 4 bases and J by 6 bases, with 16 bases left in between. Based on the CDR3 plus reference TRBV5-6 and TRBJ1-1, the full variable domain is DAGVTQSPTHLIKTRGQQVTLRCSPKSGHDTVSWYQQALGQGPQFIFQYYEEEERQRGNFPDRFSGHQFPNYSSELNVNALLLGDSALYLCASSLGQGGSEAFFGQGTRLTVV.